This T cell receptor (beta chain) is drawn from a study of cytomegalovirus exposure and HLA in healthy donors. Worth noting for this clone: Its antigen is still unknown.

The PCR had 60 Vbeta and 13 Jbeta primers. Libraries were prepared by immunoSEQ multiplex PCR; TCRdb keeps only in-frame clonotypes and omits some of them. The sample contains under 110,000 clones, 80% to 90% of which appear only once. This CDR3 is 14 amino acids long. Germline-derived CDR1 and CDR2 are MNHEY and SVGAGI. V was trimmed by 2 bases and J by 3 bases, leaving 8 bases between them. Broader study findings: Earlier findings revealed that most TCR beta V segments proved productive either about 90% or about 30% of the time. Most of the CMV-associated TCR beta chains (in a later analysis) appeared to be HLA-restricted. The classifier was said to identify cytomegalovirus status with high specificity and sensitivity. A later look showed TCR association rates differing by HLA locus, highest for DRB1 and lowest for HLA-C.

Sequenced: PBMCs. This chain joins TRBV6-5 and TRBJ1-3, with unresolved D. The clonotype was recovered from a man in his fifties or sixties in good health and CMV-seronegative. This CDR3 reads CASSYGEGGNTIYF. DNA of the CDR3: TGTGCCAGCAGTTACGGGGAGGGTGGAAACACCATATATTTT.